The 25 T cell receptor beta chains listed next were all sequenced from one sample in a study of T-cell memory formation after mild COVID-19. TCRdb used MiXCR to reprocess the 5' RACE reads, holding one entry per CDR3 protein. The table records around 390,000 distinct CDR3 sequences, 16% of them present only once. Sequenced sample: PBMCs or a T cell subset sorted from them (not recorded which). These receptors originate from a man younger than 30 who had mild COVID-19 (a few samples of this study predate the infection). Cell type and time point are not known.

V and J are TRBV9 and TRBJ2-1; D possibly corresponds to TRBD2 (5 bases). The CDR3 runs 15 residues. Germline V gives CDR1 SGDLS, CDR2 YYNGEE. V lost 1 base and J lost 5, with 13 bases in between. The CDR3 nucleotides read TGTGCCAGCAGCGTAACGGGGAAGAAGGACAATGAGCAGTTCTTC. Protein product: CASSVTGKKDNEQFF.

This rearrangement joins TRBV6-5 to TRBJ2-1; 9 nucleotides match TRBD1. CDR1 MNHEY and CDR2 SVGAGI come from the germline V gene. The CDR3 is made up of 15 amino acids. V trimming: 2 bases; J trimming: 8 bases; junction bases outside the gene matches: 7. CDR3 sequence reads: CASSYRPGQGHEQFF. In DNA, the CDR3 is TGTGCCAGCAGTTACCGGCCGGGACAGGGCCATGAGCAGTTCTTC.

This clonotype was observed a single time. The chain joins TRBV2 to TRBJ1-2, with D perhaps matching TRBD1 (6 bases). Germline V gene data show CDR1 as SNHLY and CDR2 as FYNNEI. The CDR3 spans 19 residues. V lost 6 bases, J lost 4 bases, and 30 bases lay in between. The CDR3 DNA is TGTGCCAGCAGCCGGTCGTCGAGGGGGGAGGCCCTCGGATTCTATGGCTACACCTTC. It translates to CASSRSSRGEALGFYGYTF.

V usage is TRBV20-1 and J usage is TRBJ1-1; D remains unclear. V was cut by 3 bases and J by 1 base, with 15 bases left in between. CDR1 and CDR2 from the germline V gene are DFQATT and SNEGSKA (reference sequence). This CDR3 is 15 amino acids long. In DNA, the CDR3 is TGCAGTGCTAGGGCTACGGACCGATCGAACACTGAAGCTTTCTTT. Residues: CSARATDRSNTEAFF.

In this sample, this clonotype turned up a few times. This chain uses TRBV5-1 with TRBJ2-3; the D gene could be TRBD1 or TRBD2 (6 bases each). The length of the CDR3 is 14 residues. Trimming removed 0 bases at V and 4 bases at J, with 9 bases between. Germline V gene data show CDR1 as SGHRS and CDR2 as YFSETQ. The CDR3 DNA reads TGCGCCAGCAGCTTGGACAGGGAGGCAGATACGCAGTATTTT. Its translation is CASSLDREADTQYF.

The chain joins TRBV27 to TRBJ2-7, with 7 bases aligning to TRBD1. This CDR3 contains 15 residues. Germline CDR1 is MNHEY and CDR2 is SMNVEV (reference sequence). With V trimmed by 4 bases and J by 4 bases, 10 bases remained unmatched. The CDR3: CASSSRGTIQYEQYF. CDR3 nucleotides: TGTGCCAGCAGTTCCAGGGGGACGATACAGTACGAGCAGTACTTC.

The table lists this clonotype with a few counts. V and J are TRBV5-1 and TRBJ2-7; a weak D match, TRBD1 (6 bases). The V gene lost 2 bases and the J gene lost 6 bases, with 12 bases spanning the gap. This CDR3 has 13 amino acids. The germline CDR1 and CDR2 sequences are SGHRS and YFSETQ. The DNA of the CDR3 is TGCGCCAGCAGCTTACAGGGAGAGAGCGAGCAGTACTTC. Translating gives CASSLQGESEQYF.

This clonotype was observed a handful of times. CDR3 nucleotide sequence: TGTGCCAGCAGTTTACTACCAGAGACCCAGTACTTC. It yields the protein CASSLLPETQYF. The V and J genes are TRBV12-3 or TRBV12-4 and TRBJ2-5; D gene ambiguous. V lost 2 bases and J lost 4, with 5 bases in between. This CDR3 has 12 residues.

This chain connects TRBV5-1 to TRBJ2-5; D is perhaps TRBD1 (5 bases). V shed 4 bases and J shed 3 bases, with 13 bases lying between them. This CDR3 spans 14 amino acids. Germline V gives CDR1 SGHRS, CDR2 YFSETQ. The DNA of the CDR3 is TGCGCCAGCAGCCCAGACAGAGAGAAAGAGACCCAGTACTTC. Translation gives CASSPDREKETQYF.

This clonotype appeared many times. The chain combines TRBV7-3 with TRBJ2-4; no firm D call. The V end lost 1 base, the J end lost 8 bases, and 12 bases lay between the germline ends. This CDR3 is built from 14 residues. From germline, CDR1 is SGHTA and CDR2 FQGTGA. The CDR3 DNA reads TGTGCCAGCAGCTTAATGGGCAGTCAGGACATTCAGTACTTC. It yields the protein CASSLMGSQDIQYF.

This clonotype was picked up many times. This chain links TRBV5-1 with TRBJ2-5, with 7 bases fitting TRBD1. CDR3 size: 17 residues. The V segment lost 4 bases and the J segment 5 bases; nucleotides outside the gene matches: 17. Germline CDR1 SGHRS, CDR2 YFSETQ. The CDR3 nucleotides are TGCGCCAGCAGCATCCTTGGGCGGACAGGAGACCGGGAGACCCAGTACTTC. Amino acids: CASSILGRTGDRETQYF.

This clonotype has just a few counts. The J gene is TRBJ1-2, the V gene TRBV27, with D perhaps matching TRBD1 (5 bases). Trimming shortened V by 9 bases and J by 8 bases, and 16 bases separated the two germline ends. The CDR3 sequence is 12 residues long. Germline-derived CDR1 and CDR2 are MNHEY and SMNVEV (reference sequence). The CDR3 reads CASRSGGRGYTF. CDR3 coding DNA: TGTGCCAGTCGCTCGGGGGGTCGAGGCTACACCTTC.

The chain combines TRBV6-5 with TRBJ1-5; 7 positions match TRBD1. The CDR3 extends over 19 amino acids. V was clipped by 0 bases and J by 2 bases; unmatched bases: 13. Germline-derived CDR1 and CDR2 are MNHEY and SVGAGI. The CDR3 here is CASSYSSGTGAGGNQPQHF. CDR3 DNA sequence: TGTGCCAGCAGTTACTCAAGTGGCACAGGGGCGGGAGGCAATCAGCCCCAGCATTTT.

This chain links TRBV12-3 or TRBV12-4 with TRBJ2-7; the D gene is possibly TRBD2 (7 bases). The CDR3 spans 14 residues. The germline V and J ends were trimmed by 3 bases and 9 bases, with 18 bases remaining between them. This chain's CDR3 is CASSFGGGGQGQYF. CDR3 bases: TGTGCCAGCAGTTTCGGTGGCGGGGGCCAGGGGCAGTACTTC.

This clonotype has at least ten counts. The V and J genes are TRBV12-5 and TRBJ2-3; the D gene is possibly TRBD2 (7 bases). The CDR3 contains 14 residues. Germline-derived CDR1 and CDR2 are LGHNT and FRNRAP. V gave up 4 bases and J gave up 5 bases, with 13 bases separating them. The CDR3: CASGSGGWKDTQYF. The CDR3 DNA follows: TGTGCTAGTGGTTCGGGGGGCTGGAAAGATACGCAGTATTTT.

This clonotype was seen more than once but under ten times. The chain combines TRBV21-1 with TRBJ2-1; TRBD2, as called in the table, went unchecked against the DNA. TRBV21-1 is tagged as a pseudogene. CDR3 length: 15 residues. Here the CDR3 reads CASSTGTSEYNEQFF. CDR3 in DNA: TGTGCCAGCAGCACCGGGACTAGCGAATACAATGAGCAGTTCTTC.

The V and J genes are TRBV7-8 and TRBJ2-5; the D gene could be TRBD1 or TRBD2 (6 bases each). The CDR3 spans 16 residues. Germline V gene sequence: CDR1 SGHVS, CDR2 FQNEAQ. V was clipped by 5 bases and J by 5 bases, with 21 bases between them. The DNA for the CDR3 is TGTGCCAGCAGCGCGGGGACATGGGGACTGATGGAGACCCAGTACTTC. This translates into CASSAGTWGLMETQYF.

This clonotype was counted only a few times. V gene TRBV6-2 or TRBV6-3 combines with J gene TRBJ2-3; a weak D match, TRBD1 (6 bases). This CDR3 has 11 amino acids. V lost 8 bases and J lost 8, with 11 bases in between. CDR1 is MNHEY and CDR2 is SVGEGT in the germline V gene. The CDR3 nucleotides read TGTGCCAGCGGGGGCCCAGTTACGCAGTATTTT. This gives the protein CASGGPVTQYF.

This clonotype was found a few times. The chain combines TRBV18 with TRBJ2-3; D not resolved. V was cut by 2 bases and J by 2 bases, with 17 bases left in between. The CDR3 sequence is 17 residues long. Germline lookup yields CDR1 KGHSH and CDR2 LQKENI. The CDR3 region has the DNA TGTGCCAGCTCACCATTTCCTCCTCGATCGTACACAGATACGCAGTATTTT. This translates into CASSPFPPRSYTDTQYF.

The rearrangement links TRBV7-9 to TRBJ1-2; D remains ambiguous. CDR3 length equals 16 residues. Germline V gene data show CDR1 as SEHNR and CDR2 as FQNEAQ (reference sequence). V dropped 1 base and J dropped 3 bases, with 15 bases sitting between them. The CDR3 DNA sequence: TGTGCCAGCAGCTTAGGCTGGGGAGAGAGTGACTATGGCTACACCTTC. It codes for CASSLGWGESDYGYTF.

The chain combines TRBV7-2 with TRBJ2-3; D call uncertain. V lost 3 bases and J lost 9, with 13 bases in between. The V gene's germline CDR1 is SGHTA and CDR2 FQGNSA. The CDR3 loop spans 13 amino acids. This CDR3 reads CASSLRTRGTQYF. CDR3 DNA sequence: TGTGCCAGCAGCTTGAGGACCCGAGGAACGCAGTATTTT. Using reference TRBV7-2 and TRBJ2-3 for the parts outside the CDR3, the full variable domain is GAGVSQSPSNKVTEKGKDVELRCDPISGHTALYWYRQSLGQGLEFLIYFQGNSAPDKSGLPSDRFSAERTGGSVSTLTIQRTQQEDSAVYLCASSLRTRGTQYFGPGTRLTVL.

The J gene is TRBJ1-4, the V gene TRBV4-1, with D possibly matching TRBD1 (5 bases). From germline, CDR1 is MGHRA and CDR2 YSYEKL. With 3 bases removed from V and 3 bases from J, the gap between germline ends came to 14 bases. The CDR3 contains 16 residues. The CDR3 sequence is CASSQNQGTANEKLFF. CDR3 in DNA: TGCGCCAGCAGCCAGAACCAGGGCACGGCTAATGAAAAACTGTTTTTT.

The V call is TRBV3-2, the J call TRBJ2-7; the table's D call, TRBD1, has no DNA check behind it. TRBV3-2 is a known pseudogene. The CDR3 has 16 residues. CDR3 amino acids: CASSQDRTGVAYEQYV. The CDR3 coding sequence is TGTGCCAGCAGCCAAGATAGAACAGGGGTGGCCTACGAGCAGTACGTC.

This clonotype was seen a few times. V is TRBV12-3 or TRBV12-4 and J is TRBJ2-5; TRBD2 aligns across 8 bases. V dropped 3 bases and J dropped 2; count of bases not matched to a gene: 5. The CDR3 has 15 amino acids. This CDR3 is CASSFTGGRQETQYF. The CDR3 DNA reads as TGTGCCAGCAGTTTCACGGGGGGGCGTCAAGAGACCCAGTACTTC.

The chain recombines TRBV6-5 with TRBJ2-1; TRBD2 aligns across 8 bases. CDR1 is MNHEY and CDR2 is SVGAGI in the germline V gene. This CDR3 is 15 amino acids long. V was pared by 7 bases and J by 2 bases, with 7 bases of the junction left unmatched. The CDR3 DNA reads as TGTGCCAGCACCCCGGGAGGGGGGCCCTACAATGAGCAGTTCTTC. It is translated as CASTPGGGPYNEQFF.